What follows describes a single TCR beta chain. Its target is not known. The PCR made use of 60 Vbeta and 13 Jbeta primers. Produced via immunoSEQ multiplex PCR; TCRdb's table is partial and in-frame only. Of tens of thousands of clones in the sample, more than 75% were seen once. These data are taken from a study of cytomegalovirus exposure and HLA in healthy donors. Study context: From about 180 million T cells, an earlier analysis saw approximately 110 million unique TCR beta sequences.

V was trimmed by 6 bases and J by 1 base, leaving 10 bases between them. Germline loops: CDR1 MDHEN, CDR2 SYDVKM. This CDR3 contains 14 residues. The study's findings and limits: Most subjects had HLA-A and HLA-B alleles reportedly predicted accurately by TCR beta sequences. In a later analysis, the majority of CMV-associated beta chains seemingly showed HLA restriction. Follow-up analysis later connected one missense variant in DCLRE1C with trimming of TCR beta V- and J-genes.

The specimen was PBMCs. The TCR sequence derives from a man between 25 and 39 years old in good health and CMV-seropositive. The chain couples TRBV28 to TRBJ2-4; D may be TRBD1 (6 bases). The CDR3 sequence: CASSPTGAKNIQYF. The DNA of the CDR3 is TGTGCCAGCAGCCCCACAGGGGCCAAAAACATTCAGTACTTC.